Listed below are T cell receptor beta chains from one sample, sequenced in a study of OX40 agonist ivuxolimab in advanced cancers. TCRdb's table, derived via immunoSEQ multiplex PCR, lists solely in-frame clones and lacks some. Of 45,000 to 55,000 clones listed, about 88% are singletons. The sequenced sample was CD4+ or CD8+ T cells sorted from blood, obtained in a trial of the OX40 agonist ivuxolimab. The receptor source for this set is an adult with an advanced solid tumor such as melanoma, head and neck, liver or kidney cancer. CDR3s include the opening cysteine and the closing phenylalanine or tryptophan. The D gene is left open where the match is weak. A row's size may be missing; if present it is once, few, many or a size class.

abundance: .; j_gene: TRBJ2-2; v_gene: TRBV7-3; d_gene: .; CDR3aa: CASSRGTPNTGELFF; CDR3nt: TGTGCCAGCAGCCGCGGGACTCCTAACACCGGGGAGCTGTTTTTT
abundance: .; j_gene: TRBJ2-1; v_gene: TRBV25-1; d_gene: TRBD2; CDR3aa: CASAASGRGNEQFF; CDR3nt: TGTGCCAGCGCGGCTAGCGGGAGGGGAAATGAGCAGTTCTTC
abundance: .; j_gene: TRBJ1-5; v_gene: TRBV30; d_gene: .; CDR3aa: CAWSVKFGTNQPQHF; CDR3nt: TGTGCCTGGAGTGTTAAATTCGGGACGAATCAGCCCCAGCATTTT
abundance: few; j_gene: TRBJ2-2; v_gene: TRBV18; d_gene: TRBD1; CDR3aa: CASSRGQGAGELFF; CDR3nt: TGTGCCAGCTCACGAGGACAGGGCGCCGGGGAGCTGTTTTTT
abundance: .; j_gene: TRBJ1-5; v_gene: TRBV9; d_gene: .; CDR3aa: CASSEGEERGNQPQHF; CDR3nt: TGTGCCAGCAGCGAGGGGGAGGAACGGGGCAATCAGCCCCAGCATTTT
abundance: .; j_gene: TRBJ2-5; v_gene: TRBV13; d_gene: .; CDR3aa: CASSLGLIEGETQYF; CDR3nt: TGTGCCAGCAGCTTAGGCCTAATTGAAGGAGAGACCCAGTACTTC
abundance: .; j_gene: TRBJ2-1; v_gene: TRBV5-1; d_gene: .; CDR3aa: CASFHAGTHNEQFF; CDR3nt: TGCGCCAGCTTCCATGCCGGGACACATAATGAGCAGTTCTTC
abundance: .; j_gene: TRBJ2-1; v_gene: TRBV19; d_gene: .; CDR3aa: CASTSGTSEQFF; CDR3nt: TGTGCCAGTACCTCCGGGACCAGTGAGCAGTTCTTC
abundance: once; j_gene: TRBJ2-1; v_gene: TRBV6-6; d_gene: .; CDR3aa: CASSYPESVVYNEQFF; CDR3nt: TGTGCCAGCAGTTACCCCGAATCCGTAGTATACAATGAGCAGTTCTTC
abundance: .; j_gene: TRBJ2-5; v_gene: TRBV29-1; d_gene: TRBD2; CDR3aa: CSVASGEETQYF; CDR3nt: TGCAGCGTAGCTAGCGGTGAAGAGACCCAGTACTTC
abundance: .; j_gene: TRBJ2-7; v_gene: TRBV30; d_gene: .; CDR3aa: CAWRRRGDEQYF; CDR3nt: TGTGCCTGGAGGCGTAGGGGGGACGAGCAGTACTTC
abundance: .; j_gene: TRBJ2-7; v_gene: TRBV2; d_gene: .; CDR3aa: CASSAETYEQYF; CDR3nt: TGTGCCAGCAGTGCCGAGACATACGAGCAGTACTTC
abundance: .; j_gene: TRBJ2-7; v_gene: TRBV5-1; d_gene: .; CDR3aa: CASSEGPFYEQYF; CDR3nt: TGCGCCAGCAGCGAAGGCCCATTCTACGAGCAGTACTTC
abundance: .; j_gene: TRBJ2-3; v_gene: TRBV7-9; d_gene: TRBD2; CDR3aa: CASSLALLAGGSKSDTQYF; CDR3nt: TGTGCCAGCAGCTTAGCCCTACTAGCGGGAGGGTCGAAATCCGATACGCAGTATTTT
abundance: .; j_gene: TRBJ1-3; v_gene: TRBV5-1; d_gene: .; CDR3aa: CASSLETTWALSGNTIYF; CDR3nt: TGCGCCAGCAGCTTGGAAACCACTTGGGCTCTTTCTGGAAACACCATATATTTT
abundance: .; j_gene: TRBJ2-7; v_gene: TRBV28; d_gene: .; CDR3aa: CASSLDRVLYEQYF; CDR3nt: TGTGCCAGCAGTTTAGACAGAGTTTTATACGAGCAGTACTTC
abundance: .; j_gene: TRBJ2-2; v_gene: TRBV5-4; d_gene: TRBD2; CDR3aa: CASSSLAGRGTGELFF; CDR3nt: TGTGCCAGCAGCTCCCTAGCGGGGCGAGGGACCGGGGAGCTGTTTTTT
abundance: .; j_gene: TRBJ1-4; v_gene: TRBV4-1; d_gene: .; CDR3aa: CASSQARTAFREKLFF; CDR3nt: TGCGCCAGCAGCCAGGCCCGGACGGCCTTTCGTGAAAAACTGTTTTTT
abundance: .; j_gene: TRBJ2-5; v_gene: TRBV11-3; d_gene: .; CDR3aa: CASSLAWGRETQYF; CDR3nt: TGTGCCAGCAGCCTCGCTTGGGGCAGAGAGACCCAGTACTTC
abundance: .; j_gene: TRBJ2-7; v_gene: TRBV5-1; d_gene: TRBD2; CDR3aa: CASSPRTGVGTSGFTGSYEQYF; CDR3nt: TGCGCCAGCAGCCCGAGGACAGGGGTAGGGACTAGCGGGTTTACGGGCTCCTACGAGCAGTACTTC
abundance: .; j_gene: TRBJ2-7; v_gene: TRBV11-2; d_gene: .; CDR3aa: CASSLGSSSYEQYF; CDR3nt: TGTGCCAGCAGCTTAGGGTCGAGCTCCTACGAGCAGTACTTC
abundance: .; j_gene: TRBJ2-1; v_gene: TRBV7-3; d_gene: .; CDR3aa: CASSLDDNEQFF; CDR3nt: TGTGCCAGCAGCTTAGACGACAATGAGCAGTTCTTC
abundance: .; j_gene: TRBJ2-2; v_gene: TRBV2; d_gene: TRBD1; CDR3aa: CASSELGTVIDTSNTGELFF; CDR3nt: TGTGCCAGCAGTGAACTGGGGACAGTGATCGACACTTCGAACACCGGGGAGCTGTTTTTT
abundance: few; j_gene: TRBJ1-2; v_gene: TRBV30; d_gene: .; CDR3aa: CAWSGGGGYTF; CDR3nt: TGTGCCTGGAGTGGAGGGGGTGGCTACACCTTC
abundance: .; j_gene: TRBJ1-1; v_gene: TRBV18; d_gene: .; CDR3aa: CASAPGSNTEAFF; CDR3nt: TGTGCCAGCGCCCCCGGGAGCAACACTGAAGCTTTCTTT
abundance: .; j_gene: TRBJ2-1; v_gene: TRBV18; d_gene: TRBD2; CDR3aa: CASSLRGSSGSNEQFF; CDR3nt: TGTGCCAGCTCACTACGCGGGAGCTCGGGAAGTAATGAGCAGTTCTTC
abundance: few; j_gene: TRBJ1-2; v_gene: TRBV5-1; d_gene: .; CDR3aa: CASSLLAASGYTF; CDR3nt: TGCGCCAGCAGCTTGCTCGCGGCCTCTGGCTACACCTTC
abundance: .; j_gene: TRBJ2-1; v_gene: TRBV5-6; d_gene: .; CDR3aa: CASSLIPGGEQFF; CDR3nt: TGTGCCAGCAGCCTGATCCCTGGTGGTGAGCAGTTCTTC
abundance: .; j_gene: TRBJ2-1; v_gene: TRBV5-1; d_gene: .; CDR3aa: CASTSGYEQFF; CDR3nt: TGCGCCAGCACATCAGGGTATGAGCAGTTCTTC
abundance: .; j_gene: TRBJ2-3; v_gene: TRBV6-1; d_gene: .; CDR3aa: CASSDGVSTTDTQYF; CDR3nt: TGTGCCAGCAGTGACGGTGTTAGTACCACAGATACGCAGTATTTT
abundance: .; j_gene: TRBJ2-7; v_gene: TRBV10-2; d_gene: .; CDR3aa: CASSGTDRASYEQYF; CDR3nt: TGCGCCAGCAGTGGGACGGACAGAGCTTCCTACGAGCAGTACTTC
abundance: .; j_gene: TRBJ1-5; v_gene: TRBV28; d_gene: .; CDR3aa: CASSSRGQPQHF; CDR3nt: TGTGCCAGCAGTTCACGGGGGCAGCCCCAGCATTTT
abundance: once; j_gene: TRBJ2-1; v_gene: TRBV7-9; d_gene: .; CDR3aa: CASSFIVGGFNEQFF; CDR3nt: TGTGCCAGCAGCTTTATAGTGGGAGGTTTTAATGAGCAGTTCTTC
abundance: .; j_gene: TRBJ1-4; v_gene: TRBV7-6; d_gene: TRBD1; CDR3aa: CASSPFLQGFDEKLFF; CDR3nt: TGTGCCAGCAGCCCCTTCTTACAGGGGTTTGATGAAAAACTGTTTTTT
abundance: .; j_gene: TRBJ2-6; v_gene: TRBV25-1; d_gene: .; CDR3aa: CASSSGQPGANVLTF; CDR3nt: TGTGCCAGCAGCTCCGGACAGCCTGGGGCCAACGTCCTGACTTTC
abundance: .; j_gene: TRBJ2-7; v_gene: TRBV5-4; d_gene: TRBD2; CDR3aa: CASSLDSGSYEQYF; CDR3nt: TGTGCCAGCAGCTTGGACAGCGGGAGTTACGAGCAGTACTTC
abundance: .; j_gene: TRBJ2-4; v_gene: TRBV5-1; d_gene: TRBD2; CDR3aa: CASRDGRGSKNIQYF; CDR3nt: TGCGCCAGCCGGGACGGGAGGGGGTCCAAAAACATTCAGTACTTC
abundance: .; j_gene: TRBJ2-7; v_gene: TRBV9; d_gene: TRBD2; CDR3aa: CASSVALAGGPSEQYF; CDR3nt: TGTGCCAGCAGCGTAGCCCTAGCGGGAGGGCCATCCGAGCAGTACTTC
abundance: .; j_gene: TRBJ2-5; v_gene: TRBV2; d_gene: .; CDR3aa: CASSPGAASGETQYF; CDR3nt: TGTGCCAGCAGTCCAGGGGCAGCTAGCGGCGAGACCCAGTACTTC
abundance: .; j_gene: TRBJ2-4; v_gene: TRBV6-5; d_gene: .; CDR3aa: CASRPTGIKNIQYF; CDR3nt: TGTGCCAGCAGGCCCACCGGCATTAAAAACATTCAGTACTTC
abundance: .; j_gene: TRBJ1-6; v_gene: TRBV28; d_gene: .; CDR3aa: CATGAGAGNNSPLHF; CDR3nt: TGTGCCACTGGGGCAGGTGCGGGGAATAATTCACCCCTCCACTTT
abundance: .; j_gene: TRBJ2-7; v_gene: TRBV7-9; d_gene: TRBD2; CDR3aa: CASSLGGGLAGAYEQYF; CDR3nt: TGTGCCAGCAGCTTAGGGGGTGGACTAGCGGGTGCCTACGAGCAGTACTTC
abundance: .; j_gene: TRBJ1-4; v_gene: TRBV15; d_gene: .; CDR3aa: CATSREGYEKLFF; CDR3nt: TGTGCCACCAGCAGAGAGGGATACGAAAAACTGTTTTTT
abundance: once; j_gene: TRBJ2-2; v_gene: TRBV5-1; d_gene: TRBD2; CDR3aa: CASSLRTSGNTGELFF; CDR3nt: TGCGCCAGCAGCTTGAGGACTAGCGGGAACACCGGGGAGCTGTTTTTT
abundance: .; j_gene: TRBJ2-7; v_gene: TRBV9; d_gene: TRBD2; CDR3aa: CASSVVAGGGYEQYF; CDR3nt: TGTGCCAGCAGCGTAGTGGCGGGAGGGGGCTACGAGCAGTACTTC
abundance: once; j_gene: TRBJ2-7; v_gene: TRBV19; d_gene: TRBD1; CDR3aa: CASRRYDRGLYEQYF; CDR3nt: TGTGCCAGTAGACGTTACGACAGGGGGCTCTACGAGCAGTACTTC
abundance: few; j_gene: TRBJ2-5; v_gene: TRBV5-1; d_gene: .; CDR3aa: CASSLQETQYF; CDR3nt: TGCGCCAGCAGCTTACAAGAGACCCAGTACTTC
abundance: few; j_gene: TRBJ1-3; v_gene: TRBV30; d_gene: .; CDR3aa: CALAMGRGNTIYF; CDR3nt: TGTGCCTTAGCCATGGGCAGGGGAAACACCATATATTTT
abundance: .; j_gene: TRBJ2-2; v_gene: TRBV7-8; d_gene: TRBD2; CDR3aa: CASSLVAGGPGTGELFF; CDR3nt: TGTGCCAGCAGCTTAGTAGCGGGAGGGCCTGGCACCGGGGAGCTGTTTTTT
abundance: .; j_gene: TRBJ1-1; v_gene: TRBV5-1; d_gene: TRBD1; CDR3aa: CASRLGTANTEAFF; CDR3nt: TGCGCCAGCAGGCTCGGGACAGCGAACACTGAAGCTTTCTTT
abundance: .; j_gene: TRBJ2-3; v_gene: TRBV6-5; d_gene: .; CDR3aa: CASSYLGGPTDTQYF; CDR3nt: TGTGCCAGCAGTTATCTGGGGGGCCCCACAGATACGCAGTATTTT
abundance: .; j_gene: TRBJ2-5; v_gene: TRBV18; d_gene: .; CDR3aa: CASSPPGVKETQYF; CDR3nt: TGTGCCAGCTCACCACCGGGAGTTAAAGAGACCCAGTACTTC
abundance: .; j_gene: TRBJ1-1; v_gene: TRBV6-6; d_gene: TRBD1; CDR3aa: CASSYTGTDTEAFF; CDR3nt: TGTGCCAGCAGTTACACGGGGACAGACACTGAAGCTTTCTTT
abundance: .; j_gene: TRBJ2-7; v_gene: TRBV2; d_gene: .; CDR3aa: CASSEALPGYEQYF; CDR3nt: TGTGCCAGCAGTGAAGCGCTTCCGGGCTACGAGCAGTACTTC
abundance: .; j_gene: TRBJ1-4; v_gene: TRBV6-5; d_gene: TRBD1; CDR3aa: CASSPSGTANEKLFF; CDR3nt: TGTGCCAGCAGTCCTTCCGGGACAGCTAATGAAAAACTGTTTTTT
abundance: .; j_gene: TRBJ1-6; v_gene: TRBV30; d_gene: .; CDR3aa: CAWTAASSYNSPLHF; CDR3nt: TGTGCCTGGACGGCAGCGAGCTCCTATAATTCACCCCTCCACTTT
abundance: .; j_gene: TRBJ2-7; v_gene: TRBV18; d_gene: .; CDR3aa: CASSLSLPGEQYF; CDR3nt: TGTGCCAGCTCACTATCGCTCCCCGGCGAGCAGTACTTC
abundance: .; j_gene: TRBJ2-1; v_gene: TRBV25-1; d_gene: .; CDR3aa: CASSDPGVSNEQFF; CDR3nt: TGTGCCAGCAGTGACCCGGGAGTCTCCAATGAGCAGTTCTTC
abundance: .; j_gene: TRBJ1-4; v_gene: TRBV2; d_gene: .; CDR3aa: CASSESDRSNEKLFF; CDR3nt: TGTGCCAGCAGTGAAAGCGACAGGAGTAATGAAAAACTGTTTTTT